A single sample is the source of the 26 T cell receptor beta chains below, sequenced in a study of spatial heterogeneity in lung cancer. Time point denoted: sample taken at primary tumor resection. TCRs were sequenced from unsorted whole RNA of tumor, nontumor lung or PBMC. TCRdb passed the 5' RACE reads through MiXCR, listing each CDR3 protein once. In the table there are 9,500 to 11,000 distinct CDR3 sequences, around 6.6% of which are singletons. The sample here was PBMCs, taken at surgery. These TCRs come from a male donor with early-stage non-small cell lung cancer.

This clonotype is deemed medium-sized. This beta chain is an unintended read in a library built for alpha chains; its size means little. This rearrangement joins TRBV20-1 to TRBJ2-1, with TRBD2 matching over 11 bases. Germline V gene lookup returns CDR1 DFQATT and CDR2 SNEGSKA (reference sequence). V lost 4 bases to trimming and J lost 4 bases; unmatched junction nucleotides: 6. This CDR3 region has 15 residues. The CDR3 sequence: CSATPGTSGYNEQFF. CDR3 sequence (DNA): TGCAGTGCTACCCCCGGGACTAGCGGTTACAATGAGCAGTTCTTC.

This clonotype was seen repeatedly, ten times or more. The library was prepared for alpha chains; this beta chain is a stray read, so its frequency means little. This sequence joins TRBV7-9 and TRBJ2-5, with D possibly being TRBD1 (6 bases). The V and J ends lost 4 bases and 0 bases respectively, with 9 bases between them. Germline-derived CDR1 and CDR2 are SEHNR and FQNEAQ (reference sequence). The CDR3 totals 14 residues. The CDR3 DNA follows: TGTGCCAGCAGCTGGACAGCGTACCAAGAGACCCAGTACTTC. Translated: CASSWTAYQETQYF.

Turning to this clonotype: One junction end disagrees with the germline gene, perhaps due to a read error. A library prepared for alpha chains yielded this beta chain as an off-target read; its size is of little meaning. The chain carries TRBV6-1 and TRBJ2-7; TRBD2 agrees at 7 bases. The CDR3 loop spans 14 amino acids. Per germline, CDR1 MNHNS and CDR2 SASEGT. The CDR3 DNA reads as TGTGCCAGTCGTCAGCGGGACCACTCCTTCGAGCAGTACTTC. Its protein is CASRQRDHSFEQYF.

In this sample, this clonotype turned up many times. In a library made to pick up alpha chains, this beta chain is a stray read with a size that means little. This chain links TRBV7-3 with TRBJ1-1, with D possibly TRBD1 on 6 matching bases. The CDR3 runs 13 residues. V gave up 5 bases and J gave up 3 bases, with 10 bases separating them. Looked up from germline, CDR1 is SGHTA and CDR2 is FQGTGA. The CDR3 DNA reads TGTGCCAGCAGCCCCCAGGGGTACACTGAAGCTTTCTTT. Residues: CASSPQGYTEAFF.

In this sample, this clonotype turned up many times. Because the library targeted alpha chains, this beta chain is an off-target read whose size means little. J is TRBJ1-5 and V is TRBV3-1; a weak D match, TRBD1 (6 bases). This CDR3 contains 13 residues. Germline CDR1 is LGHDT and CDR2 is YNNKEL (reference sequence). The V and J ends lost 6 bases and 4 bases respectively, with 10 bases between them. CDR3 DNA sequence: TGTGCCAGCAGTGCAGGGGCGAATCAGCCCCAGCATTTT. Translated: CASSAGANQPQHF. Filled out from reference TRBV3-1 and TRBJ1-5, the complete variable domain reads DTAVSQTPKYLVTQMGNDKSIKCEQNLGHDTMYWYKQDSKKFLKIMFSYNNKELIINETVPNRFSPKSPDKAHLNLHINSLELGDSAVYFCASSAGANQPQHFGDGTRLSIL.

As regards this clonotype: This beta chain slipped into a library made for alpha chains as a stray read, so its size is not meaningful. This chain links TRBV7-2 with TRBJ2-3; D ambiguous. The CDR3 sequence is 13 residues long. V was pared by 5 bases and J by 5 bases, with 11 bases between. Germline V gene sequence: CDR1 SGHTA, CDR2 FQGNSA. In DNA form, the CDR3 reads TGTGCCAGCAGCCCAGCCCTCAGAGATACGCAGTATTTT. It specifies CASSPALRDTQYF.

This clonotype was counted many times. Little can be read into the size of this beta chain, an off-target read in a library designed for alpha chains. The V gene is TRBV5-5, the J gene TRBJ2-3; D might be TRBD1 or TRBD2, each matching 6 bases. V lost 4 bases and J lost 3, with 15 bases in between. This CDR3 region has 15 residues. Germline V CDR1 and CDR2: SGHKS, YYEKEE (reference sequence). The CDR3 region has the DNA TGTGCCAGCAGCCCGAGGGGGACTCCGACAGATACGCAGTATTTT. Its translation: CASSPRGTPTDTQYF.

In this sample, this clonotype is medium-sized. In a library made to pick up alpha chains, this beta chain is a stray read with a size that means little. The chain is built from TRBV3-1 and TRBJ2-3; D not resolved. Germline V lookup: CDR1 LGHDT, CDR2 YNNKEL (reference sequence). Trimming stripped 2 bases from V and 2 bases from J, with 11 bases between. CDR3 length: 15 amino acids. Here the CDR3 DNA reads TGTGCCAGCAGCCAAACCCAACTTGTCACAGATACGCAGTATTTT. It codes for CASSQTQLVTDTQYF.

This clonotype showed up just a few times. Since the library was made to target alpha chains, this beta chain is a stray read and its abundance is not meaningful. The chain uses TRBV5-1 and TRBJ2-7; a weak D match, TRBD2 (6 bases). The CDR3 spans 15 residues. V shed 9 bases and J shed 0 bases, with 19 bases lying between them. Germline-derived CDR1 and CDR2 are SGHRS and YFSETQ. CDR3 bases: TGCGCCACTCGAAGGTCGGAGGGTGCCTCCTACGAGCAGTACTTC. Protein: CATRRSEGASYEQYF.

This clonotype was detected ten times or more. This beta chain represents an off-target read in a library built for alpha chains; its size is of limited meaning. This chain connects TRBV3-1 to TRBJ2-3, with 8 bases matching TRBD1. Germline V lookup: CDR1 LGHDT, CDR2 YNNKEL (reference sequence). The V segment lost 4 bases and the J segment 6 bases; nucleotides outside the gene matches: 6. This CDR3 contains 14 residues. CDR3 region: CASSPGQAEDTQYF. CDR3 in DNA: TGTGCCAGCAGCCCGGGACAGGCAGAGGATACGCAGTATTTT.

By sample fraction, this clonotype is medium-sized. This beta chain is off target for a library built for alpha chains, so its abundance means little. This rearrangement joins TRBV28 to TRBJ2-1, with 11 bases identical to TRBD2. CDR3 length equals 16 residues. V was clipped by 5 bases and J by 5 bases; unmatched bases: 8. The germline V gene encodes CDR1 MDHEN and CDR2 SYDVKM. CDR3 DNA: TGTGCCAGCAGTCCAACCGGGACTAGCGGCAACAATGAGCAGTTCTTC. This codes for CASSPTGTSGNNEQFF.

In this sample, this clonotype turned up many times. With the library built for alpha chains, this beta chain is off target and its frequency is not meaningful. This chain links TRBV18 with TRBJ1-1; D ambiguous. This CDR3 is built from 12 residues. From germline, CDR1 is KGHSH and CDR2 LQKENI. Between the trimmed V and J ends, which lost 8 bases and 0 bases, there was a span of 7 bases. CDR3 sequence (DNA): TGTGCCAGCAAGCGAATGAACACTGAAGCTTTCTTT. It yields the protein CASKRMNTEAFF.

Worth noting for this clonotype: Since the library was made to target alpha chains, this beta chain is a stray read and its abundance is not meaningful. Here the CDR3 DNA reads TGTGCCAGCAGGACTAGAGGGCCCAATGTGGACTACGAGCAGTACTTC. Translation gives CASRTRGPNVDYEQYF. The chain uses TRBV11-2 and TRBJ2-7, with D possibly being TRBD2 (6 bases). V lost 6 bases and J 3 bases, leaving 21 bases between the germline ends. Germline V CDR1 and CDR2: SGHAT, FQNNGV. The CDR3 sequence is 16 residues long. The variable domain in full, with the rest retrieved from reference TRBV11-2 and TRBJ2-7, is EAGVAQSPRYKIIEKRQSVAFWCNPISGHATLYWYQQILGQGPKLLIQFQNNGVVDDSQLPKDRFSAERLKGVDSTLKIQPAKLEDSAVYLCASRTRGPNVDYEQYFGPGTRLTVT.

At least ten counts were recorded for this clonotype. Found in a library prepared for alpha chains, this beta chain is an off-target read, and its abundance has little meaning. This chain connects TRBV20-1 to TRBJ1-3; no clear D. Germline values: CDR1 DFQATT, CDR2 SNEGSKA (reference sequence). The CDR3 sequence is 14 residues long. The germline V and J ends were trimmed by 2 bases and 0 bases, with 8 bases remaining between them. CDR3 region: CSARSTVSGNTIYF. The CDR3 DNA reads as TGCAGTGCTAGATCGACGGTCTCTGGAAACACCATATATTTT.

The sample holds many counts of this clonotype. The library was designed around alpha chains, so this beta chain is a stray read whose abundance carries little weight. The rearrangement uses TRBV20-1 and TRBJ2-7; 11 nucleotides match TRBD1. This CDR3 spans 16 amino acids. Per germline, CDR1 DFQATT and CDR2 SNEGSKA (reference sequence). With V trimmed by 0 bases and J by 2 bases, 6 bases remained unmatched. The CDR3 DNA is TGCAGTGCTAGAGAGACTCCGGGACAGGGGGCCTACGAGCAGTACTTC. Protein product: CSARETPGQGAYEQYF.

Judged by abundance, this clonotype is medium-sized. This beta chain represents an off-target read in a library built for alpha chains; its size is of limited meaning. The J gene is TRBJ2-7, the V gene TRBV20-1; 10 bases are shared with TRBD2. CDR3 size: 16 residues. CDR1 and CDR2 from the germline V gene are DFQATT and SNEGSKA (reference sequence). The J segment lost 2 bases and the V segment lost 0 bases, leaving 7 bases of the junction unmatched. The CDR3 nucleotides are TGCAGTGCTAGAGATCTGGCTAGCGGGAGAGCCTACGAGCAGTACTTC. Encoded protein: CSARDLASGRAYEQYF.

In this sample, this clonotype turned up many times. A library made for alpha chains picked up this beta chain off target, so its size means little. The chain couples TRBV18 to TRBJ2-7, with D hard to call. Trimming removed 3 bases at V and 2 bases at J, with 8 bases between. The V gene's germline CDR1 is KGHSH and CDR2 LQKENI. This CDR3 contains 13 residues. CDR3 sequence (DNA): TGTGCCAGCTCACCGGCCGAAACCTACGAGCAGTACTTC. It translates to CASSPAETYEQYF.

This clonotype was recorded many times. This beta chain represents an off-target read in a library built for alpha chains; its size is of limited meaning. The rearrangement links TRBV5-4 to TRBJ1-1, with 8 bases that match TRBD1. The CDR3 sequence is 14 residues long. With 4 bases clipped from V and 5 bases from J, the junction kept 7 bases outside the gene matches. Germline V CDR1 and CDR2: SGHNT, YYREEE (reference sequence). CDR3: CASSTTGVVTEAFF. Here the CDR3 DNA reads TGTGCCAGCAGCACGACAGGGGTAGTGACTGAAGCTTTCTTT. The complete variable domain, with remaining parts taken from reference TRBV5-4 and TRBJ1-1, reads ETGVTQSPTHLIKTRGQQVTLRCSSQSGHNTVSWYQQALGQGPQFIFQYYREEENGRGNFPPRFSGLQFPNYSSELNVNALELDDSALYLCASSTTGVVTEAFFGQGTRLTVV.

By share of the sample, this clonotype is medium-sized. This beta chain is off target for a library built for alpha chains, so its abundance means little. The chain recombines TRBV4-3 with TRBJ2-3, with D possibly matching TRBD2 (5 bases). This CDR3 region has 16 residues. Germline CDR1 LGHNA, CDR2 YSLEER. Between the trimmed V and J ends, which lost 0 bases and 3 bases, there was a span of 13 bases. CDR3 sequence: CASSQERSGVTDTQYF. The CDR3 DNA is TGCGCCAGCAGCCAAGAACGGTCCGGGGTAACAGATACGCAGTATTTT.

This clonotype ranks as medium-sized. Being off target in a library aimed at alpha chains, this beta chain has a size of little meaning. The chain uses TRBV12-3 or TRBV12-4 and TRBJ1-1, with unresolved D. V dropped 3 bases and J dropped 8 bases, with 7 bases sitting between them. The CDR3 is 11 residues long. The CDR3, as DNA: TGTGCCAGCAGTTTTCTCTCCGAAGCTTTCTTT. Its protein product is CASSFLSEAFF.

This clonotype was seen at least ten times. This beta chain slipped into a library made for alpha chains as a stray read, so its size is not meaningful. The V call is TRBV24-1, the J call TRBJ1-5; D unresolved. The ends were cut back, 4 bases at V and 0 bases at J, with 9 bases in the middle. The CDR3 covers 15 residues. Looked up from germline, CDR1 is KGHDR and CDR2 is SFDVKD. CDR3 protein: CATSDPGGSNQPQHF. In nucleotides, the CDR3 is TGTGCCACCAGTGACCCAGGCGGTAGCAATCAGCCCCAGCATTTT.

Concerning this clonotype itself: This beta chain lies outside the target of a library built for alpha chains; its clone size means little. The chain employs TRBV4-2 and TRBJ2-1, with no clear D. This CDR3 contains 14 residues. Germline lookup yields CDR1 LGHNA and CDR2 YNFKEQ. V lost 1 base and J lost 2, with 6 bases in between. CDR3 sequence reads: CASSQADAYNEQFF. CDR3 DNA sequence: TGTGCCAGCAGCCAAGCGGACGCCTACAATGAGCAGTTCTTC.

There are many counts of this clonotype. The size of this beta chain means little, since it is a stray read in a library made for alpha chains. The gene calls are TRBV2 and TRBJ2-1; possibly TRBD1 for D (6 bases). The CDR3 totals 17 residues. Germline CDR1 is SNHLY and CDR2 is FYNNEI. Trimming pared 6 bases from V and 7 bases from J, leaving 25 bases between. The CDR3 nucleotides are TGTGCCAGCAGCCGGAGGAGACAAACCCAGAGGGGGAATGAGCAGTTCTTC. Translation: CASSRRRQTQRGNEQFF.

This clonotype has a count of ten or more. In a library made to pick up alpha chains, this beta chain is a stray read with a size that means little. The chain links TRBV6-6 to TRBJ2-5; D perhaps matches TRBD2 (6 bases). The V gene's germline CDR1 is MNHNY and CDR2 SVGAGI (reference sequence). Trimming left V 6 bases short and J 5 bases short, with 16 bases between. The CDR3 has 14 residues. The CDR3 DNA reads TGTGCCAGCAGCCCAGGAGGGAGGAGTGAGACCCAGTACTTC. It yields the protein CASSPGGRSETQYF.

By share, this clonotype ranks as medium-sized. In a library made to pick up alpha chains, this beta chain is a stray read with a size that means little. The chain uses TRBV7-9 and TRBJ1-5; D is unresolved. Germline values: CDR1 SEHNR, CDR2 FQNEAQ (reference sequence). Trimming removed 5 bases from V and 7 bases from J, with 9 bases in between. The CDR3 spans 12 residues. The CDR3 protein is CASSLTAQPQHF. In DNA form, the CDR3 reads TGTGCCAGCAGCCTCACAGCGCAGCCCCAGCATTTT.

On this clonotype: The library was built for alpha chains, so this beta chain is an off-target read and its size means little. V is TRBV2 and J is TRBJ2-1, with 8 bases fitting TRBD1. This CDR3 region has 15 residues. V gave up 9 bases and J gave up 8 bases; unmatched junction bases: 15. Germline V gene lookup returns CDR1 SNHLY and CDR2 FYNNEI. This chain's CDR3 is CARQQNRGSLHEQFF. The CDR3 bases are TGTGCCAGACAACAGAACAGGGGGAGTCTCCATGAGCAGTTCTTC.